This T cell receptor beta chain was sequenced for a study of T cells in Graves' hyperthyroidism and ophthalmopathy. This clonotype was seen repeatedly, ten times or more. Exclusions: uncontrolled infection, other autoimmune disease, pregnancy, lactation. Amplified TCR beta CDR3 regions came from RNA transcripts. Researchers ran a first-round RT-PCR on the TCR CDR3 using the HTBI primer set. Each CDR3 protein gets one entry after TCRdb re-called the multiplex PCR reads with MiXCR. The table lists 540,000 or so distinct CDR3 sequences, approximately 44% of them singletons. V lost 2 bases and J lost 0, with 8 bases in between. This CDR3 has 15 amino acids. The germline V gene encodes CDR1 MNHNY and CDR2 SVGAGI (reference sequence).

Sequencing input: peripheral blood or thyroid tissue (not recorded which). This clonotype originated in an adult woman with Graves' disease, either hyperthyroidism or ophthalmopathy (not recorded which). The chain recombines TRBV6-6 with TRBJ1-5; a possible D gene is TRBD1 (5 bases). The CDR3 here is CASSYRGDSNQPQHF. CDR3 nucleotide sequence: TGTGCCAGCAGTTACAGGGGAGATAGCAATCAGCCCCAGCATTTT.